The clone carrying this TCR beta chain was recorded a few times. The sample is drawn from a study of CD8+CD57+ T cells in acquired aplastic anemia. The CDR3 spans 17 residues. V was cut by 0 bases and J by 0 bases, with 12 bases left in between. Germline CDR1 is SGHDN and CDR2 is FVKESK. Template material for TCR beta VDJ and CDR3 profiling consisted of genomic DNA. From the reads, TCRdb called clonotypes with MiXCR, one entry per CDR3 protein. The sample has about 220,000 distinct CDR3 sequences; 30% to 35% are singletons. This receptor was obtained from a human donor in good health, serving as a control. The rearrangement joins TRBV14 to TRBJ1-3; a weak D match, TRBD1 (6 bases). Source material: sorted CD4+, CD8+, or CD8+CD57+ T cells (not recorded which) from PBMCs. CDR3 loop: CASSQEGAWGSGNTIYF. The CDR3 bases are TGTGCCAGCAGCCAAGAGGGGGCGTGGGGCTCTGGAAACACCATATATTTT.